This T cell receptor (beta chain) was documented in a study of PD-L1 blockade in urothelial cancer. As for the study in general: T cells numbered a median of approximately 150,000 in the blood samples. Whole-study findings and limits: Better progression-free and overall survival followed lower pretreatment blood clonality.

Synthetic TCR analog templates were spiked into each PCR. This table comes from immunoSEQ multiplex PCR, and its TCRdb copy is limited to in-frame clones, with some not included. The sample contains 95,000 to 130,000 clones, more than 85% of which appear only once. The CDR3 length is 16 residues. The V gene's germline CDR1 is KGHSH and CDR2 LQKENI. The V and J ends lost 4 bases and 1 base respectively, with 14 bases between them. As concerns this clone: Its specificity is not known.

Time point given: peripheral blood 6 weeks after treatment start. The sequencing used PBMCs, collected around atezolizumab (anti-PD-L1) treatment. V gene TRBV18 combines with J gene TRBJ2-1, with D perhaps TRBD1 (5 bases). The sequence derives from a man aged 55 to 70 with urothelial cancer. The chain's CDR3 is CASSRLGPHSYNEQFF. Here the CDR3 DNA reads TGTGCCAGCTCACGACTGGGGCCACATTCCTACAATGAGCAGTTCTTC.